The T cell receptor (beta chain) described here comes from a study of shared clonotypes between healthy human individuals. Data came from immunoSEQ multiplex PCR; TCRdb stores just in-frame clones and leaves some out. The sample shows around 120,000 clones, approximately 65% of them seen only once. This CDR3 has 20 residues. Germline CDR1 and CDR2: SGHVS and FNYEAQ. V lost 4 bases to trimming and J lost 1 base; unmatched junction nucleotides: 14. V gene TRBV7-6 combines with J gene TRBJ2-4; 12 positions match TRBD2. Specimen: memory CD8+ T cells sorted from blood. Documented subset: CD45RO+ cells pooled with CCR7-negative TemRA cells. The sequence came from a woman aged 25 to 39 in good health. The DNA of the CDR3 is TGTGCCAGCAGCTCTACTAGCGGGAGGTTATTCGGCGAGGCCAAAAACATTCAGTACTTC. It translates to CASSSTSGRLFGEAKNIQYF.